This T cell receptor beta chain was sequenced for a study of T cells in Graves' hyperthyroidism and ophthalmopathy. Study-wide results and caveats: The model foresaw ophthalmopathy a median roughly 6.5 months prior to onset. Most clonotypes expanded in thyroid above 0.001 were likewise present in blood.

J lost 6 bases, V lost 3 bases, and 5 bases had no gene match. The CDR3 runs 15 residues. The hyperthyroidism patients had all been newly diagnosed, and their disease duration was under 2 months. Their ages ranged from 18 to 65 years. Cells are PBMCs isolated from about 10 ml of fresh blood. TCR beta CDR3 regions were amplified from RNA transcripts. In the first-round RT-PCR of the TCR CDR3, the HTBI primer set was used. TCRdb fed the multiplex PCR reads into MiXCR, producing one record per CDR3 protein. The sample carries about 360,000 distinct CDR3 sequences, over 10% recorded once. This clonotype came up many times. The antigen is undetermined.

The sequenced sample consisted of blood. The TCR was taken from a woman under 30 with Graves' hyperthyroidism. This chain links TRBV12-3 or TRBV12-4 with TRBJ2-1, with 10 positions matching TRBD2. The CDR3 nucleotides read TGTGCCAGCAGTTTGGGAATAGCGGGAGGCAATGAGCAGTTCTTC. Translated: CASSLGIAGGNEQFF.